These 10 T cell receptor beta chains share one sample of origin, sequenced in a study of CD8+CD57+ T cells in acquired aplastic anemia. Template material for TCR beta VDJ and CDR3 profiling consisted of genomic DNA. TCRdb called the reads again in MiXCR, with one record for every CDR3 protein. The sample lists roughly 130,000 distinct CDR3 sequences, 48% occurring once. Sequenced sample: sorted CD4+, CD8+, or CD8+CD57+ T cells (not recorded which) from PBMCs. These receptor sequences come from a human donor in good health, serving as a control.

Turning to this clonotype: One base away lies a much larger clone, so this may be a sequencing read error. The chain uses TRBV4-1 and TRBJ2-1; TRBD2 agrees at 7 bases. This CDR3 spans 17 amino acids. Germline values: CDR1 MGHRA, CDR2 YSYEKL. The CDR3 loop reads CASTQPIGGRVYNEQFF. The CDR3 bases are TGCGCCAGCACCCAACCTATCGGGGGGAGAGTCTACAATGAGCAGTTCTTC.

The chain combines TRBV6-2 or TRBV6-3 with TRBJ1-2; 9 nucleotides align to TRBD1. Trimming cost V 2 bases and J 8 bases; bases outside gene matches: 6. The CDR3 is 14 residues long. CDR1 is MNHEY, CDR2 SVGEGT, per germline. In nucleotides, the CDR3 is TGTGCCAGCAGTTACGAGGACAGGGGATACGGCTACACCTTC. It yields the protein CASSYEDRGYGYTF.

A few counts support this clonotype. The CDR3 coding sequence is TGTGCCAGCAGTTACGAGCTGCCTACCGGGGAGCTGTTTTTT. Its protein is CASSYELPTGELFF. The V call is TRBV6-6, the J call TRBJ2-2; D unclear. The length of the CDR3 is 14 residues. The ends were cut back, 2 bases at V and 5 bases at J, with 9 bases in the middle. CDR1 MNHNY and CDR2 SVGAGI come from the germline V gene (reference sequence).

This clonotype was recorded at least ten times. This chain uses TRBV6-5 with TRBJ2-7; D unresolved. This CDR3 has 17 residues. Germline-derived CDR1 and CDR2 are MNHEY and SVGAGI. V was clipped by 3 bases and J by 5 bases, with 23 bases between them. CDR3 in DNA: TGTGCCAGCAGTTATGAGTTTTCCGCGTCTGCCGTTGACGAGCAGTACTTC. This codes for CASSYEFSASAVDEQYF.

This clonotype was counted ten times or more. The genes are TRBV4-1 and TRBJ2-3; unclear D gene. Germline CDR1 reads MGHRA; CDR2 reads YSYEKL. The CDR3 contains 15 residues. The V and J ends lost 2 bases and 2 bases respectively, with 11 bases between them. This CDR3 reads CASSQPDPDTDTQYF. The CDR3 DNA sequence: TGCGCCAGCAGCCAACCGGACCCTGACACAGATACGCAGTATTTT.

The J gene is TRBJ1-5, the V gene TRBV24-1; a weak D match, TRBD1 (5 bases). Per the germline V gene, CDR1 is KGHDR and CDR2 is SFDVKD. The CDR3 runs to 14 residues. V gave up 2 bases and J gave up 12 bases, with 16 bases separating them. CDR3 loop: CATSDSNRYGLQHF. CDR3 DNA: TGTGCCACCAGTGATTCGAACAGGTATGGGCTCCAGCATTTT.

This clonotype was counted ten times or more. The CDR3 DNA is TGTGCCAGCATGCCCTACGGACAGAACACTGAAGCTTTCTTT. Translated, it gives CASMPYGQNTEAFF. The V and J genes are TRBV12-3 or TRBV12-4 and TRBJ1-1; a possible D gene is TRBD1 (5 bases). V was cut by 7 bases and J by 1 base, with 13 bases left in between. This CDR3 is 14 amino acids long.

This rearrangement joins TRBV11-1 to TRBJ2-1; 9 positions match TRBD1. After removal of 5 bases from V and 1 base from J, the junction contained 6 bases not matched to a gene. This CDR3 spans 16 amino acids. Germline CDR1 is SGHAT and CDR2 is FQDESV (reference sequence). CDR3 protein: CASSLPGTGSYNEQFF. In DNA, the CDR3 is TGTGCCAGCAGCCTGCCCGGGACAGGGTCCTACAATGAGCAGTTCTTC.

This clonotype was seen ten or more times. V usage is TRBV28 and J usage is TRBJ1-1; possible D gene TRBD1, 5 bases. Trimming pared 5 bases from V and 4 bases from J, leaving 11 bases between. CDR1 and CDR2 from the germline V gene are MDHEN and SYDVKM. The CDR3 contains 13 residues. The CDR3 bases are TGTGCCAGCAGTCTCCCAGGGTCCACTGAAGCTTTCTTT. Translated: CASSLPGSTEAFF.

The chain recombines TRBV11-3 with TRBJ2-7, with 9 bases aligning to TRBD1. V shed 5 bases and J 5 bases; nucleotides not matched to a gene: 7. The CDR3 has 14 residues. CDR1 and CDR2 from the germline V gene are SGHNT and YENEEA. The DNA of the CDR3 is TGTGCCAGCAGCCCGGGGACAGGGATCCACGAGCAGTACTTC. Encoded protein: CASSPGTGIHEQYF.